A selection of T cell receptor beta chains follows, all from one sample in a study of blood T cell repertoires in COVID-19. The method was immunoSEQ multiplex PCR; TCRdb's version includes in-frame clones alone and lacks a portion of them. The sample carries about 160,000 clones, approximately 95% recorded once. Sequenced sample: peripheral blood. The receptors stem from a woman aged 50 to 60 with acute or convalescent COVID-19. The CDR3 runs from the conserved cysteine through the conserved F or W. A D gene is named only where the DNA matches it firmly. Clone size is shown for a subset of rows, as once, few, many or a class of expanded clone.

D,size,J,V,CDR3,DNA
NA,once,TRBJ2-7,TRBV28,CASSPRTNSYEQYF,TGTGCCAGCAGTCCGAGGACAAATTCCTACGAGCAGTACTTC
NA,NA,TRBJ2-3,TRBV6-5,CASSPLSGGSDTQYF,TGTGCCAGCAGTCCGCTTAGTGGGGGCAGCGATACGCAGTATTTT
NA,once,TRBJ1-5,TRBV3-1/TRBV3-2,CASSHRGGADQPQHF,TGTGCCAGCAGCCACCGGGGGGGGGCTGATCAGCCCCAGCATTTT
NA,NA,TRBJ1-2,TRBV3-1/TRBV3-2,CASSQGGSGGYTF,TGTGCCAGCAGCCAAGGAGGGTCGGGAGGCTACACCTTC
NA,NA,TRBJ2-1,TRBV6-5,CAGRGRGRSEQFF,TGTGCCGGCCGGGGTAGAGGCCGTTCGGAGCAGTTCTTC
NA,NA,TRBJ1-2,TRBV15,CATSRDRSEGVGYGYTF,TGTGCCACCAGCAGAGATCGATCCGAGGGCGTAGGCTATGGCTACACCTTC
TRBD1,NA,TRBJ2-7,TRBV4-3,CASSQDRTGASYEQYF,TGCGCCAGCAGCCAAGATCGGACAGGGGCTTCCTACGAGCAGTACTTC
NA,NA,TRBJ1-5,TRBV5-1,CASYYSNQPQHF,TGCGCCAGCTACTACAGCAATCAGCCCCAGCATTTT
NA,NA,TRBJ2-7,TRBV5-8,CASSLGQFSYEQYF,TGTGCCAGCAGCTTGGGGCAGTTCTCCTACGAGCAGTACTTC
TRBD1,NA,TRBJ1-2,TRBV4-3,CASSHATGTAIYGYTF,TGCGCCAGCAGCCATGCAACCGGGACAGCAATCTATGGCTACACCTTC
TRBD2,NA,TRBJ2-1,TRBV30,CAWASGGYNEQFF,TGTGCCTGGGCTAGCGGGGGGTACAATGAGCAGTTCTTC
TRBD1,once,TRBJ2-5,TRBV5-1,CASSFGTGGEETQYF,TGCGCCAGCAGCTTCGGGACAGGGGGCGAAGAGACCCAGTACTTC
TRBD1,NA,TRBJ2-3,TRBV7-9,CASSHQRTGASTDTQYF,TGTGCCAGCAGCCACCAACGGACAGGGGCTAGCACAGATACGCAGTATTTT
NA,NA,TRBJ1-2,TRBV12-3/TRBV12-4,CASSFEVAGYTF,TGTGCCAGCAGTTTTGAGGTGGCTGGCTACACCTTC
NA,once,TRBJ2-3,TRBV27,CASGTPVGYF,TGTGCCAGCGGGACACCCGTAGGTTATTTT
NA,NA,TRBJ1-3,TRBV19,CASSLIGTYEGTIYF,TGTGCCAGTAGCCTGATTGGGACTTATGAGGGCACCATATATTTT
NA,NA,TRBJ1-1,TRBV10-2,CASRPLDLNTEAFF,TGCGCCAGCAGACCCCTTGACTTGAACACTGAAGCTTTCTTT
TRBD1,NA,TRBJ1-4,TRBV18,CASSPPGVGRGLILGEKLFF,TGTGCCAGCTCACCCCCGGGAGTAGGAAGGGGGCTAATTCTAGGTGAAAAACTGTTTTTT
NA,NA,TRBJ1-1,TRBV18,CASSPRLYMNTEAFF,TGTGCCAGCTCACCACGTTTGTACATGAACACTGAAGCTTTCTTT
NA,NA,TRBJ2-1,TRBV9,CASSEGTSLEQFF,TGTGCCAGCAGCGAGGGGACTTCCCTTGAGCAGTTCTTC
NA,NA,TRBJ1-1,TRBV4-1,CASSQDLSEAFF,TGCGCCAGCAGCCAAGATTTATCTGAAGCTTTCTTT
NA,NA,TRBJ1-5,TRBV6-1,CASSAPSLAAGQPQHF,TGTGCCAGCAGTGCACCGTCGTTGGCCGCGGGTCAGCCCCAGCATTTT
NA,NA,TRBJ1-6,TRBV30,CAWSGNSPLHF,TGTGCCTGGAGCGGTAATTCACCCCTCCACTTT
TRBD2,once,TRBJ2-1,TRBV2,CASSEPTSGSRDEQFF,TGTGCCAGCAGTGAGCCTACTAGCGGGAGTAGGGATGAGCAGTTCTTC
NA,NA,TRBJ2-1,TRBV5-8,CASSLHQGATYNEQFF,TGTGCCAGCAGCTTGCACCAGGGCGCTACCTACAATGAGCAGTTCTTC
TRBD2,NA,TRBJ2-5,TRBV13,CASSPPGLGETQYF,TGTGCCAGCAGCCCTCCGGGACTAGGAGAGACCCAGTACTTC
TRBD1,NA,TRBJ1-5,TRBV6-6,CASSYAGGTQPQHF,TGTGCCAGCAGTTACGCAGGGGGCACTCAGCCCCAGCATTTT
NA,once,TRBJ1-1,TRBV7-9,CASRASGGQSTEAFF,TGTGCCAGCAGAGCCAGCGGAGGACAGAGCACTGAAGCTTTCTTT
NA,NA,TRBJ1-3,TRBV3-1/TRBV3-2,CASSPVGQGNTIYF,TGTGCCAGCAGCCCCGTCGGACAGGGAAACACCATATATTTT
NA,NA,TRBJ2-1,TRBV11-2,CASSLAPRGGYNEQFF,TGTGCCAGCAGCTTAGCCCCGAGGGGGGGGTACAATGAGCAGTTCTTC
TRBD1,NA,TRBJ2-5,TRBV11-1,CASSPVGARGETQYF,TGTGCCAGCAGCCCCGTTGGGGCCAGGGGGGAGACCCAGTACTTC
TRBD2,NA,TRBJ2-7,TRBV7-9,CASSDTPGREHSYEQYF,TGTGCCAGCAGTGATACCCCGGGGCGGGAGCACTCCTACGAGCAGTACTTC
NA,NA,TRBJ1-2,TRBV27,CASSFRGGGGYTF,TGTGCCAGCAGTTTCCGGGGGGGCGGCGGCTACACCTTC
NA,NA,TRBJ2-3,TRBV9,CASREVEDTQYF,TGTGCCAGCAGGGAGGTAGAAGATACGCAGTATTTT
TRBD1,NA,TRBJ2-7,TRBV5-4,CASTLDRVPYEQYF,TGTGCCAGCACCTTAGACAGGGTCCCCTACGAGCAGTACTTC
NA,NA,TRBJ2-2,TRBV6-6,CASGRGLDTGELFF,TGTGCCAGCGGCAGGGGCTTGGACACCGGGGAGCTGTTTTTT
NA,NA,TRBJ2-6,TRBV7-3,CASSLTPEKANVLTF,TGTGCCAGCAGCTTAACCCCCGAGAAGGCCAACGTCCTGACTTTC
TRBD1,NA,TRBJ2-1,TRBV19,CASSMLGQGGDEQFF,TGTGCCAGTAGTATGCTGGGACAGGGGGGGGATGAGCAGTTCTTC
NA,NA,TRBJ2-7,TRBV5-6,CASSLARSSYEQYF,TGTGCCAGCAGCTTGGCCAGATCCTCCTACGAGCAGTACTTC
NA,NA,TRBJ2-7,TRBV6-5,CASSASGWSSYEQYF,TGTGCCAGCAGCGCGAGCGGCTGGAGCTCCTACGAGCAGTACTTC
NA,NA,TRBJ2-3,TRBV7-8,CASSLEAGTSTDTQYF,TGTGCCAGCAGCTTAGAGGCGGGGACTAGCACAGATACGCAGTATTTT
TRBD1,NA,TRBJ1-3,TRBV30,CAWGTGTGNTIYF,TGTGCCTGGGGGACAGGGACTGGAAACACCATATATTTT
NA,NA,TRBJ2-5,TRBV30,CAWTRDTEKQETQYF,TGTGCCTGGACCCGGGACACGGAAAAACAAGAGACCCAGTACTTC
NA,few,TRBJ2-3,TRBV6-2/TRBV6-3,CASTPASSSPDTQYF,TGTGCCAGCACCCCCGCAAGTAGCTCCCCAGATACGCAGTATTTT
TRBD2,NA,TRBJ2-1,TRBV28,CASSLWFLAGKYNEQFF,TGTGCCAGCAGTTTATGGTTTCTAGCGGGGAAGTACAATGAGCAGTTCTTC
NA,NA,TRBJ1-1,TRBV28,CASSPDREAFF,TGTGCCAGCAGTCCAGACAGGGAAGCTTTCTTT
NA,NA,TRBJ1-4,TRBV6-5,CASRAKNEKLFF,TGTGCCAGCAGGGCCAAAAATGAAAAACTGTTTTTT
NA,NA,TRBJ1-1,TRBV30,CAWSVQGGFAEAFF,TGTGCCTGGAGTGTACAAGGAGGTTTCGCTGAAGCTTTCTTT
NA,NA,TRBJ2-1,TRBV7-6,CASSLSGQVYNEQFF,TGTGCCAGCAGCCTCTCCGGACAAGTCTACAATGAGCAGTTCTTC
NA,once,TRBJ1-2,TRBV5-4,CASSWAGGPVYGYTF,TGTGCCAGCAGCTGGGCGGGGGGGCCAGTCTATGGCTACACCTTC
NA,NA,TRBJ1-3,TRBV6-5,CASSPTRGNTIYF,TGTGCCAGCAGTCCGACTCGGGGAAACACCATATATTTT
NA,NA,TRBJ1-4,TRBV9,CASSFSGGINEKLFF,TGTGCCAGCAGCTTTAGTGGGGGCATTAATGAAAAACTGTTTTTT
NA,NA,TRBJ1-1,TRBV19,CASSIEPQGNTEAFF,TGTGCCAGTAGTATTGAGCCTCAGGGAAACACTGAAGCTTTCTTT